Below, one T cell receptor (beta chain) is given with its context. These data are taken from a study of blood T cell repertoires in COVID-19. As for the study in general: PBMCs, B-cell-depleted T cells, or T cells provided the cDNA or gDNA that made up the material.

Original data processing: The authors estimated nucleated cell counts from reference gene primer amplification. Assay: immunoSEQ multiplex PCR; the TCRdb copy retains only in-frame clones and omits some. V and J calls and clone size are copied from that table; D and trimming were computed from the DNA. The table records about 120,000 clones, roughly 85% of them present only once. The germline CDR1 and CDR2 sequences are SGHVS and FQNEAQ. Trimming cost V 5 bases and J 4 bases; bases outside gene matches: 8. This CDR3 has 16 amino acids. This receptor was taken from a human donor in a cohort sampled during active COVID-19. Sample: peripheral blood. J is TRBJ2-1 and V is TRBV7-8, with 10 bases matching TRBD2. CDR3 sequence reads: CASSRRPSGGYNEQFF. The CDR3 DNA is TGTGCCAGCAGCCGGAGACCTAGCGGGGGATACAATGAGCAGTTCTTC.